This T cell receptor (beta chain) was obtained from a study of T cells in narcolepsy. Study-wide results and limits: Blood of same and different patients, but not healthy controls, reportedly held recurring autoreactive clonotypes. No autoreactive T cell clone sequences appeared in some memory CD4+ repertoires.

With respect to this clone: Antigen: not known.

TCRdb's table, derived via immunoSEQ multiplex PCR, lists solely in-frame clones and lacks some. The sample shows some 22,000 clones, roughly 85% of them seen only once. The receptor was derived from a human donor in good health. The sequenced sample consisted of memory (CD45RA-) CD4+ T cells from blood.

CDR3 sequence: CASRAPGTGELFF. In DNA, the CDR3 is TGTGCCAGCAGAGCACCTGGCACCGGGGAGCTGTTTTTT. The chain couples TRBV6-5 to TRBJ2-2; D call uncertain. Germline assignment: CDR1 MNHEY and CDR2 SVGAGI. The CDR3 has 13 amino acids. V shed 6 bases and J shed 4 bases, with 9 bases lying between them.